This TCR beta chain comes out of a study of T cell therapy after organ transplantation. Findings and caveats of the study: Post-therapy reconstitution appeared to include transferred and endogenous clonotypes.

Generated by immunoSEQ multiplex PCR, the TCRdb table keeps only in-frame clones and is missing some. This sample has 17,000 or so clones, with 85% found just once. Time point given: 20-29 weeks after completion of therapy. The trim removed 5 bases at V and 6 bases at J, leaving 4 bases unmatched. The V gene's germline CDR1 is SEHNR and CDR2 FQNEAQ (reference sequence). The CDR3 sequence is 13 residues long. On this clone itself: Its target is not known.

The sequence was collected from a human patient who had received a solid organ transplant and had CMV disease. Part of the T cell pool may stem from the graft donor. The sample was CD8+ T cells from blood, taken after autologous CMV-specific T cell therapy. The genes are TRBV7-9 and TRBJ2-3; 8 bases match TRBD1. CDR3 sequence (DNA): TGTGCCAGCAGCCCGGACAGGGAGGATACGCAGTATTTT. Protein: CASSPDREDTQYF.